These 24 T cell receptor beta chains were sequenced from one sample in a study of T cell responses to AZD1222 COVID-19 vaccine listed by TCRdb under 2021. To prepare the library, the immunoSEQ multiplex PCR assay was applied. Drawn from immuneACCESS, this table holds only the in-frame rearrangements with V and J called that TCRdb kept. Clones are partly lost; checked studies trace under half to an unresolved V gene and leave the rest unexplained. Within this sample are about 110,000 clones, with approximately 89% of them counted one time only. The leading ten clones occupy about 3% of the sample. Sample time point, as interpreted from the label and publication: baseline before first vaccination. Taken with the paper, the label for treatment or condition translates to: meningococcal conjugate vaccine given as trial control. This material consisted of peripheral blood, taken on day 0 of MenACWY control vaccination. Receptors originate from an adult in good health.

A remark on this clone: Other DNA sequences of this sample code for an identical CDR3. The CDR3 DNA reads TGTGCCAGCAGTTACTCTGAGGGTCTTAACACTGAAGCTTTCTTT. This sequence encodes CASSYSEGLNTEAFF. V gene TRBV6-5 combines with J gene TRBJ1-1; no firm D call. Germline assignment: CDR1 MNHEY and CDR2 SVGAGI. The ends were cut back, 0 bases at V and 2 bases at J, with 10 bases in the middle. CDR3 length equals 15 residues.

The rearrangement uses TRBV11-3 and TRBJ1-3; D remains ambiguous. V was cut by 1 base and J by 2 bases, with 12 bases left in between. Germline CDR1 and CDR2: SGHNT and YENEEA. CDR3 length: 16 amino acids. In nucleotides, the CDR3 is TGTGCCAGCAGCTTAGGTCGACCAGAGGCTGGAAACACCATATATTTT. This gives the protein CASSLGRPEAGNTIYF.

The rearrangement links TRBV12-3 or TRBV12-4 to TRBJ2-1; maybe TRBD1 (5 bases). There are 12 residues in the CDR3. V lost 10 bases, J lost 2 bases, and 9 bases lay in between. CDR3 protein: CATGLTYNEQFF. The CDR3 nucleotides read TGTGCCACAGGGTTAACCTACAATGAGCAGTTCTTC.

The chain uses TRBV12-3 or TRBV12-4 and TRBJ2-7; 9 nucleotides line up with TRBD1. V shed 1 base and J 13 bases; nucleotides not matched to a gene: 5. This CDR3 is built from 12 residues. In nucleotides, the CDR3 is TGTGCCAGCAGTTTAGATGGGACAGGGTTTTACTTC. It yields the protein CASSLDGTGFYF.

J is TRBJ2-5 and V is TRBV4-3, with D perhaps matching TRBD2 (5 bases). This CDR3 is built from 15 residues. The germline CDR1 and CDR2 sequences are LGHNA and YSLEER. V was shortened by 5 bases and J by 2 bases, with 15 bases between the two germline ends. CDR3 in amino acids: CASSKGAARQETQYF. The CDR3 coding sequence is TGCGCCAGCAGCAAGGGAGCGGCTCGGCAAGAGACCCAGTACTTC.

The V gene is TRBV7-9, the J gene TRBJ1-4, with no clear D. Germline V gene lookup returns CDR1 SEHNR and CDR2 FQNEAQ (reference sequence). V lost 1 base to trimming and J lost 6 bases, with 6 bases between them. The CDR3 has 13 amino acids. The CDR3 spells CASSLVGYEKLFF. DNA of the CDR3: TGTGCCAGCAGCTTAGTCGGGTATGAAAAACTGTTTTTT.

The chain is built from TRBV2 and TRBJ1-1; D is unresolved. The V gene lost 4 bases and the J gene lost 1 base, with 7 bases spanning the gap. The length of the CDR3 is 13 residues. Germline CDR1 SNHLY, CDR2 FYNNEI. The CDR3 loop is CASSVDGNTEAFF. In nucleotides, the CDR3 is TGTGCCAGCAGTGTTGATGGGAACACTGAAGCTTTCTTT.

The chain links TRBV6-4 to TRBJ1-5; TRBD1 aligns across 7 bases. Germline loops: CDR1 MRHNA, CDR2 SNTAGT. The CDR3 runs to 17 residues. V shed 5 bases and J 0 bases; nucleotides not matched to a gene: 10. Here the CDR3 reads CASSYIRQGASNQPQHF. CDR3 in DNA: TGTGCCAGCAGTTATATTCGACAGGGAGCTAGCAATCAGCCCCAGCATTTT.

The rearrangement uses TRBV19 and TRBJ2-2; D is possibly TRBD1 (5 bases). CDR1 is LNHDA, CDR2 SQIVND, per germline (reference sequence). The CDR3 sequence is 17 residues long. V lost 5 bases and J lost 0, with 16 bases in between. CDR3 sequence reads: CASSVQGPDANTGELFF. The DNA for the CDR3 is TGTGCCAGTAGTGTTCAGGGCCCCGACGCGAACACCGGGGAGCTGTTTTTT.

The rearrangement joins TRBV2 to TRBJ1-1; tentative D call: TRBD1 (5 bases). This CDR3 spans 12 amino acids. Germline CDR1 is SNHLY and CDR2 is FYNNEI. V was clipped by 5 bases and J by 4 bases, with 8 bases between them. In DNA form, the CDR3 reads TGTGCCAGCAGTCAGGGAGGCACTGAAGCTTTCTTT. The encoded protein is CASSQGGTEAFF.

CDR3 in amino acids: CASSYTGTSRNYGYTF. The CDR3 DNA sequence: TGTGCCAGCAGTTACACCGGGACATCCCGAAACTATGGCTACACCTTC. The J gene is TRBJ1-2, the V gene TRBV6-5, with a weak D call TRBD1 (6 bases). Germline V gene lookup returns CDR1 MNHEY and CDR2 SVGAGI. The CDR3 is made up of 16 amino acids. The V gene lost 2 bases and the J gene lost 2 bases, with 15 bases spanning the gap.

V usage is TRBV28 and J usage is TRBJ2-5, with D perhaps matching TRBD1 or TRBD2 (5 bases each). Germline CDR1 MDHEN, CDR2 SYDVKM. The CDR3 has 14 residues. Between the trimmed V and J ends, which lost 4 bases and 2 bases, there was a span of 11 bases. The CDR3 is CASSYLRGQETQYF. The CDR3 bases are TGTGCCAGCAGTTATTTGAGGGGACAAGAGACCCAGTACTTC.

This clone was detected once. The J gene is TRBJ1-2, the V gene TRBV4-1; D remains unclear. This CDR3 region has 14 residues. In germline, CDR1 is MGHRA, CDR2 YSYEKL. V shed 0 bases and J shed 11 bases, with 16 bases lying between them. The CDR3 loop is CASSQDFRLERYTF. The CDR3 DNA reads as TGCGCCAGCAGCCAAGACTTCCGACTGGAGAGGTACACCTTC.

This rearrangement joins TRBV7-8 to TRBJ2-1; 10 bases agree with TRBD2. This CDR3 is built from 18 residues. Germline assignment: CDR1 SGHVS and CDR2 FQNEAQ. The V gene end was trimmed by 5 bases and the J gene end by 7 bases; junction bases not matched to a gene: 17. The CDR3 reads CASSRSFLAGAPKNEQFF. The CDR3 nucleotides read TGTGCCAGCAGCCGATCCTTCCTAGCGGGGGCACCCAAGAATGAGCAGTTCTTC.

This clone was detected only once. This chain links TRBV30 with TRBJ1-1; 9 bases agree with TRBD1. There are 14 residues in the CDR3. CDR1 is GTSNPN and CDR2 is SVGIG in the germline V gene (reference sequence). V was pared by 0 bases and J by 4 bases, with 3 bases of the junction left unmatched. The CDR3 coding sequence is TGTGCCTGGAGTGTATGGGGACAGGGCACTGAAGCTTTCTTT. This codes for CAWSVWGQGTEAFF.

The chain combines TRBV2 with TRBJ1-6; 8 bases align to TRBD1. V shed 6 bases, J shed 6 bases, and the junction held 10 bases outside the gene matches. Germline V gene data show CDR1 as SNHLY and CDR2 as FYNNEI. The CDR3 totals 16 residues. CDR3 DNA: TGTGCCAGCAGGGGCCTTAGGGACAGGACTAATTCACCCCTCCACTTT. It is translated as CASRGLRDRTNSPLHF.

CDR3 amino acids: CASSFGFQGAEAFF. The CDR3 bases are TGTGCCAGCAGTTTTGGCTTTCAGGGGGCTGAAGCTTTCTTT. V is TRBV7-9 and J is TRBJ1-1; 7 nucleotides agree with TRBD1. This CDR3 region has 14 residues. Germline CDR1 and CDR2: SEHNR and FQNEAQ (reference sequence). Trimming cost V 6 bases and J 6 bases; bases outside gene matches: 10.

This chain links TRBV20-1 with TRBJ1-1; D is perhaps TRBD1 (6 bases). The CDR3 runs 11 residues. V lost 6 bases and J lost 4, with 9 bases in between. The germline gives CDR1 DFQATT, CDR2 SNEGSKA (reference sequence). The DNA of the CDR3 is TGCAGTGCGGAGGGGGGCACTGAAGCTTTCTTT. Encoded protein: CSAEGGTEAFF.

This clone has a handful of counts. The chain couples TRBV30 to TRBJ1-5; possible D gene TRBD1, 5 bases. The ends were cut back, 1 base at V and 5 bases at J, with 9 bases in the middle. The CDR3 runs to 13 residues. Germline lookup yields CDR1 GTSNPN and CDR2 SVGIG (reference sequence). The CDR3 region is CAWSGGGDQPQHF. CDR3 bases: TGTGCCTGGAGTGGGGGAGGGGATCAGCCCCAGCATTTT.

This chain uses TRBV3-1 (or the pseudogene TRBV3-2) with TRBJ2-7; 10 nucleotides line up with TRBD2. The trim removed 0 bases at V and 1 base at J, leaving 9 bases unmatched. The germline V gene has CDR1 LGHDT and CDR2 YNNKEL (reference sequence). This CDR3 region has 18 residues. CDR3 region: CASSQDRYLAGVSYEQYF. As DNA, the CDR3 is TGTGCCAGCAGCCAAGACCGGTATCTAGCGGGGGTTTCCTACGAGCAGTACTTC.

The chain links TRBV7-2 to TRBJ1-3; 9 bases map to TRBD1. Germline loops: CDR1 SGHTA, CDR2 FQGNSA. Losses at the gene ends were 1 base for V and 4 bases for J; bases not matched to a gene: 8. There are 17 residues in the CDR3. This CDR3 is CASSLVPGTGSGNTIYF. The DNA for the CDR3 is TGTGCCAGCAGCTTAGTCCCCGGGACAGGGTCAGGAAACACCATATATTTT.

The chain employs TRBV7-9 and TRBJ2-5; 9 bases align to TRBD2. Germline assignment: CDR1 SEHNR and CDR2 FQNEAQ (reference sequence). V lost 0 bases and J lost 5; bases outside the gene matches: 13. The CDR3 spans 18 residues. As DNA, the CDR3 is TGTGCCAGCAGCTTAGCCGGGGTCGCGGGGGGGCCGCGGGAGACCCAGTACTTC. This encodes CASSLAGVAGGPRETQYF. Full variable domain (rest looked up from reference TRBV7-9 and TRBJ2-5): DTGVSQNPRHKITKRGQNVTFRCDPISEHNRLYWYRQTLGQGPEFLTYFQNEAQLEKSRLLSDRFSAERPKGSFSTLEIQRTEQGDSAMYLCASSLAGVAGGPRETQYFGPGTRLLVL.

This clone has just one count. The chain uses TRBV6-5 and TRBJ1-3; D perhaps matches TRBD1 (5 bases). The ends were cut back, 0 bases at V and 3 bases at J, with 9 bases in the middle. The germline gives CDR1 MNHEY, CDR2 SVGAGI. The CDR3 contains 15 residues. CDR3 bases: TGTGCCAGCAGTTACTCTCCCGACAGTGGAAACACCATATATTTT. Protein product: CASSYSPDSGNTIYF.

This CDR3 is CATSVAGPSNQPQHF. The CDR3, as DNA: TGTGCCACCAGTGTGGCAGGGCCCTCCAATCAGCCCCAGCATTTT. The chain links TRBV24-1 to TRBJ1-5; tentative D call: TRBD1 (5 bases). The CDR3 is 15 amino acids. V was trimmed by 5 bases and J by 3 bases, leaving 13 bases between them. CDR1 KGHDR and CDR2 SFDVKD come from the germline V gene.